Presented here are 2 T cell receptor beta chains from one specimen sequenced in a study of cytomegalovirus exposure and HLA in healthy donors. Vbeta (60) and Jbeta (13) primers were used in the PCR. Profiled with immunoSEQ multiplex PCR; TCRdb holds only in-frame clones, not every one. Here the sample spans about 130,000 clones, 74% being singletons. The sample was PBMCs. All receptors come from a man aged 40-55 years in good health and CMV-seropositive.

This sequence joins TRBV13 and TRBJ1-2; 8 bases fit TRBD1. V trimming: 4 bases; J trimming: 8 bases; junction bases outside the gene matches: 6. This CDR3 is built from 13 residues. Germline V CDR1 and CDR2: PRHDT, FYEKMQ (reference sequence). The CDR3 nucleotides read TGTGCCAGCAGCTGGACAGGGTTTGGCGGCTACACCTTC. Its protein product is CASSWTGFGGYTF.

This rearrangement joins TRBV6-6 to TRBJ2-1, with 11 positions matching TRBD1. V trimming: 6 bases; J trimming: 10 bases; junction bases outside the gene matches: 11. The CDR3 consists of 15 residues. The germline V gene encodes CDR1 MNHNY and CDR2 SVGAGI (reference sequence). CDR3 sequence reads: CASSLLRTGGLEQFF. As DNA, the CDR3 is TGTGCCAGCAGCCTCCTCAGGACAGGGGGCTTGGAGCAGTTCTTC.